The 8 T cell receptor beta chains listed next were all sequenced from one sample in a study of blood T cell repertoires in COVID-19. Libraries were prepared by immunoSEQ multiplex PCR; TCRdb keeps only in-frame clonotypes and omits some of them. The repertoire includes under 500,000 clones, 70% to 90% of them detected once, and just under 2% sits in the top ten. Sequenced sample: PBMCs or T cells enriched from blood (not recorded which). These receptors originate from a woman between 18 and 30 years old with acute COVID-19.

This clone was detected a few times. V usage is TRBV28 and J usage is TRBJ2-4; 12 bases agree with TRBD2. The germline V gene has CDR1 MDHEN and CDR2 SYDVKM. The junction had 8 bases not matched to a gene; V was cut back by 5 bases and J by 6 bases. This CDR3 comprises 16 residues. The CDR3 nucleotides read TGTGCCAGCAGTACGCGGACTAGCGGGGCTCCAAACATTCAGTACTTC. Protein product: CASSTRTSGAPNIQYF.

The chain joins TRBV7-2 to TRBJ1-1, with D tentatively TRBD1 (5 bases). V gave up 5 bases and J gave up 0 bases, with 13 bases separating them. Germline CDR1 reads SGHTA; CDR2 reads FQGNSA. There are 15 residues in the CDR3. CDR3 protein: CASSTYTGMNTEAFF. CDR3 nucleotide sequence: TGTGCCAGCAGCACCTACACAGGCATGAACACTGAAGCTTTCTTT.

The genes are TRBV12-5 and TRBJ1-3, with D unclear. This CDR3 spans 14 amino acids. Between the trimmed V and J ends, which lost 8 bases and 1 base, there was a span of 12 bases. CDR1 LGHNT and CDR2 FRNRAP come from the germline V gene. The CDR3 is CASSLGFSGNTIYF. The CDR3 region has the DNA TGTGCTAGTTCTCTCGGGTTTTCTGGAAACACCATATATTTT.

The V and J genes are TRBV7-9 and TRBJ2-7, with 10 bases that match TRBD1. The V and J ends lost 3 bases and 5 bases, in that order; junction bases with no gene match: 1. The length of the CDR3 is 13 residues. The germline gives CDR1 SEHNR, CDR2 FQNEAQ (reference sequence). The CDR3 reads CASSFGTGDEQYF. The CDR3 DNA sequence: TGTGCCAGCAGCTTTGGGACAGGGGACGAGCAGTACTTC.

The chain employs TRBV18 and TRBJ1-5; D is possibly TRBD1 (6 bases). CDR1 is KGHSH and CDR2 is LQKENI in the germline V gene. The CDR3 is made up of 14 amino acids. The V gene lost 6 bases and the J gene lost 1 base, with 10 bases spanning the gap. The CDR3 sequence is CASSHDRSNQPQHF. The CDR3 bases are TGTGCCAGCTCCCACGACAGGAGCAATCAGCCCCAGCATTTT.

The chain combines TRBV7-2 with TRBJ1-5; the D gene is possibly TRBD1 (6 bases). In germline, CDR1 is SGHTA, CDR2 FQGNSA. This CDR3 spans 16 amino acids. Trimming shortened V by 4 bases and J by 3 bases, and 16 bases separated the two germline ends. The CDR3 reads CASSSMTGGNNQPQHF. As DNA, the CDR3 is TGTGCCAGCAGCTCCATGACAGGTGGGAACAATCAGCCCCAGCATTTT.

This chain connects TRBV30 to TRBJ1-4, with D perhaps TRBD1 (5 bases). Germline V lookup: CDR1 GTSNPN, CDR2 SVGIG (reference sequence). V was trimmed by 2 bases and J by 1 base, leaving 8 bases between them. The CDR3 covers 14 residues. The DNA for the CDR3 is TGTGCCTGGAGTCAGCAGGGAACTAATGAAAAACTGTTTTTT. This codes for CAWSQQGTNEKLFF. The full variable domain, in which reference TRBV30 and TRBJ1-4 provide the parts outside the CDR3, is SQTIHQWPATLVQPVGSPLSLECTVEGTSNPNLYWYRQAAGRGLQLLFYSVGIGQISSEVPQNLSASRPQDRQFILSSKKLLLSDSGFYLCAWSQQGTNEKLFFGSGTQLSVL.

The chain joins TRBV6-5 to TRBJ1-3, with TRBD1 as a possible D gene (6 bases). This CDR3 is 14 amino acids long. Germline CDR1 and CDR2: MNHEY and SVGAGI. V dropped 5 bases and J dropped 5 bases, with 13 bases sitting between them. This CDR3 is CASSQGRVRNTIYF. CDR3 in DNA: TGTGCCAGCAGTCAGGGGCGGGTACGAAACACCATATATTTT.